This TCR beta chain was sequenced for a study of brain T cells in children with intractable seizures. Germline V gene data show CDR1 as LGHDT and CDR2 as YNNKEL (reference sequence). The CDR3 sequence is 16 residues long. Trimming cost V 2 bases and J 5 bases; bases outside gene matches: 11. Time point given: blood from clinic visit 5 months post-surgery; TSC patient then seizure free. Profiled with immunoSEQ multiplex PCR; TCRdb holds only in-frame clones, not every one. The sample lists approximately 330,000 clones; 93% were seen once. The material was peripheral blood, obtained 5 to 6 months after surgery. The sequence was obtained from a boy under two years old with tuberous sclerosis and intractable seizures. This sequence joins TRBV3-1 (or the pseudogene TRBV3-2) and TRBJ1-1, with TRBD1 matching over 7 bases. CDR3 sequence: CASSQPLHRGITEAFF. The CDR3 coding sequence is TGTGCCAGCAGCCAACCTCTCCACAGGGGAATTACTGAAGCTTTCTTT.